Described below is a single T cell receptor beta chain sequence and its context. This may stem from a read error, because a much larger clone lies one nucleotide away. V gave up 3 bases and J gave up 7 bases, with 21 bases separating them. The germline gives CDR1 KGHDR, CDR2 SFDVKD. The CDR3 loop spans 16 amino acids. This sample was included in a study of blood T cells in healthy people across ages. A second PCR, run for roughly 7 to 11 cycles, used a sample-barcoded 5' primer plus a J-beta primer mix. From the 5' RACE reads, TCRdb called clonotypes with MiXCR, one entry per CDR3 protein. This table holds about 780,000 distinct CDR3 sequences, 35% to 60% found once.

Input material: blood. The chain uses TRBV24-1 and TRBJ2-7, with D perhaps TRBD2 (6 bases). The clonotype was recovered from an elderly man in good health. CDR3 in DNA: TGTGCCACCAGTGATGGTAGCGGTCCCCCTTGGGGTGAGCAGTACTTC. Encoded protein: CATSDGSGPPWGEQYF.